A single T cell receptor beta chain is shown here with its context. The data were obtained in a study of chemoradiotherapy in HPV16-positive cancers. TCRdb's copy holds only in-frame clones and misses some; the assay was immunoSEQ multiplex PCR. The sample comprises about 22,000 clones, 92% of which are singletons, and about a sixth rests with the top ten. The CDR3 has 14 amino acids. The V gene end was trimmed by 6 bases and the J gene end by 6 bases; junction bases not matched to a gene: 5. Germline V CDR1 and CDR2: MRHNA, SNTAGT. The sequence was obtained from a human donor with HPV-associated anogenital cancer. The rearrangement joins TRBV6-4 to TRBJ2-1; 10 bases line up with TRBD2. The sequences come from blood, collected from a patient who underwent chemoradiotherapy. CDR3 DNA: TGTGCCAGCAGAAAGCGGGAGGGCCGCAATGAGCAGTTCTTC. This gives the protein CASRKREGRNEQFF.